This record covers a single T cell receptor beta chain. The authors' processing: Using reference gene primer amplification, nucleated cell counts were estimated. Sequencing used immunoSEQ multiplex PCR; TCRdb keeps in-frame clones, though not all of them. Clone size and V and J calls were adopted from that table, with D and trimming inferred from the DNA. The table includes around 180,000 clones, roughly nine tenths detected once. The sample is drawn from a study of blood T cell repertoires in COVID-19. Study at large: Acute and convalescent COVID-19 specimens originated in the United States, Italy and Spain. From T cells, B-cell-depleted T cells, or PBMCs came the material, which was cDNA or gDNA.

The V end was cut by 6 bases, the J end by 5 bases, with 10 bases between. The length of the CDR3 is 13 residues. Germline V gives CDR1 KGHSH, CDR2 LQKENI. The receptor comes from a man between 60 and 75 years old with acute or convalescent COVID-19. The sample consisted of peripheral blood. The rearrangement links TRBV18 to TRBJ2-2, with D maybe TRBD2 (6 bases). CDR3 DNA sequence: TGTGCCAGCTCCGGGCGGGATACCGGGGAGCTGTTTTTT. It encodes CASSGRDTGELFF.